The clone carrying this TCR beta chain came up many times. The sample is drawn from a study of cytomegalovirus exposure and HLA in healthy donors. Germline V gene data show CDR1 as MGHRA and CDR2 as YSYEKL. Losses at the gene ends were 3 bases for V and 1 base for J; bases not matched to a gene: 10. The CDR3 length is 17 residues. The PCR used 60 Vbeta and 13 Jbeta primers. Profiling relied on immunoSEQ multiplex PCR, and the TCRdb table lists in-frame clones only, not all of them. The sample lists under 200,000 clones, approximately 71% occurring once. Material for sequencing was PBMCs. This chain links TRBV4-1 with TRBJ1-1; 8 bases agree with TRBD1. The TCR was taken from a man aged 50 to 59 in good health and CMV-seronegative. CDR3 in DNA: TGCGCCAGCAGCCATCCCTCTTCCGGGACAGGGAACACTGAAGCTTTCTTT. Residues: CASSHPSSGTGNTEAFF.